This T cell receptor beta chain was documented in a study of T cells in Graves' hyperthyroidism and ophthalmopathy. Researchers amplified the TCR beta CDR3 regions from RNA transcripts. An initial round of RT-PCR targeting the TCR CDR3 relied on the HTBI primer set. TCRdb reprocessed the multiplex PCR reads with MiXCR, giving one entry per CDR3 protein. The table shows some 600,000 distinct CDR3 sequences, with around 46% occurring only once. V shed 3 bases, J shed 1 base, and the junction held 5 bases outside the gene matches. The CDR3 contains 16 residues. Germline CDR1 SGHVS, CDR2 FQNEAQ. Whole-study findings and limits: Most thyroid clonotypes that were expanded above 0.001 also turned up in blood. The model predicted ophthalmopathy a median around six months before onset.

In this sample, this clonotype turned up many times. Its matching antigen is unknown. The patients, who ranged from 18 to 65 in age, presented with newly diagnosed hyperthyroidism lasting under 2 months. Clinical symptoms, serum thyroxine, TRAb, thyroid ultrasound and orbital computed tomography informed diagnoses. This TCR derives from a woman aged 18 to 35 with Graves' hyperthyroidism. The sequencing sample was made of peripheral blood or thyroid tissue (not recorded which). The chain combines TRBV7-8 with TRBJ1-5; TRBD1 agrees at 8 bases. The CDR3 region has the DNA TGTGCCAGCAGCTTTGACAGGGGCGCGAGCAATCAGCCCCAGCATTTT. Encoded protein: CASSFDRGASNQPQHF.